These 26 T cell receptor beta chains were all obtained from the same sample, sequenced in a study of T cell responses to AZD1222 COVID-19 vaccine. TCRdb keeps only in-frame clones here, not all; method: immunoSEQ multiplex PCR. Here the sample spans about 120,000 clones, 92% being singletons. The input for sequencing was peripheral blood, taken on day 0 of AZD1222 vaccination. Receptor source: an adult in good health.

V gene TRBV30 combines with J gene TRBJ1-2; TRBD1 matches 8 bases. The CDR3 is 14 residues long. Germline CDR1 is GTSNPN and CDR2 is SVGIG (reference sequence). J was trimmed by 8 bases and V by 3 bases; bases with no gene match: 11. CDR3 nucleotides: TGTGCCTGGAGAAAAGGACAGGGAAGTCGGGGCTACACCTTC. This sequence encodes CAWRKGQGSRGYTF. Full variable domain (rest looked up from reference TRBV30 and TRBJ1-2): SQTIHQWPATLVQPVGSPLSLECTVEGTSNPNLYWYRQAAGRGLQLLFYSVGIGQISSEVPQNLSASRPQDRQFILSSKKLLLSDSGFYLCAWRKGQGSRGYTFGSGTRLTVV.

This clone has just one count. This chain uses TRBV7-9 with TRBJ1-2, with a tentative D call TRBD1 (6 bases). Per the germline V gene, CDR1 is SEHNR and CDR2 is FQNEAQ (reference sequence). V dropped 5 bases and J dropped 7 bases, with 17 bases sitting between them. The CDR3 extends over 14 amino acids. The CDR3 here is CASSPRPGVGGYTF. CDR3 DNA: TGTGCCAGCAGCCCCCGACCAGGGGTTGGTGGCTACACCTTC.

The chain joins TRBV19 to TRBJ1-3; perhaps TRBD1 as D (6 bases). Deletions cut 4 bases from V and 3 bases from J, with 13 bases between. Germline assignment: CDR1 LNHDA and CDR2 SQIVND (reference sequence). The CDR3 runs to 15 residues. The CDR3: CASSTYRVGGNTIYF. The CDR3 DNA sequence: TGTGCCAGTAGTACCTACAGGGTTGGTGGAAACACCATATATTTT.

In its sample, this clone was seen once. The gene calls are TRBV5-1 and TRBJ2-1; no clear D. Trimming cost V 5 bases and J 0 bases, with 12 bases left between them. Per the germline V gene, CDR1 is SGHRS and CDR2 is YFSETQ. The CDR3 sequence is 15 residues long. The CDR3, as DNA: TGCGCCAGCAGGCGGCTTGAAAGCTCCTACAATGAGCAGTTCTTC. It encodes CASRRLESSYNEQFF.

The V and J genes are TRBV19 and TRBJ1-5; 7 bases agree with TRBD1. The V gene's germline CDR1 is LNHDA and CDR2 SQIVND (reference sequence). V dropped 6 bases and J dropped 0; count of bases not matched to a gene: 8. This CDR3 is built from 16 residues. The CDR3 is CASRGAGTASNQPQHF. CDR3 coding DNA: TGTGCCAGTAGGGGGGCCGGGACAGCTAGCAATCAGCCCCAGCATTTT.

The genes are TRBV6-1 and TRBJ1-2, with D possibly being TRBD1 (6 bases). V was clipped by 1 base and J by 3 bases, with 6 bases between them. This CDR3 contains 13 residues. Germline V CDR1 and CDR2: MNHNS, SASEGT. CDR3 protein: CASSEEGDYGYTF. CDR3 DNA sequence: TGTGCCAGCAGTGAAGAGGGGGACTATGGCTACACCTTC.

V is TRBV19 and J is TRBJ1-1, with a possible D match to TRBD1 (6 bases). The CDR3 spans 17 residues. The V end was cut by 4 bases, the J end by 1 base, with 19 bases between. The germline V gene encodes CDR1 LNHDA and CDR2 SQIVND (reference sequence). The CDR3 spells CASSSSGARGRNTEAFF. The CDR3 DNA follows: TGTGCCAGTAGTAGCAGCGGGGCCCGGGGGCGGAACACTGAAGCTTTCTTT.

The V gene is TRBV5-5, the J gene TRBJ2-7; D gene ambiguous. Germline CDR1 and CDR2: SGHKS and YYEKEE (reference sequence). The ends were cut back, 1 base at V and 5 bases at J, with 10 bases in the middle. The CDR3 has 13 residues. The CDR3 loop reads CASSLWGTDEQYF. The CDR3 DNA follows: TGTGCCAGCAGCTTGTGGGGAACCGACGAGCAGTACTTC.

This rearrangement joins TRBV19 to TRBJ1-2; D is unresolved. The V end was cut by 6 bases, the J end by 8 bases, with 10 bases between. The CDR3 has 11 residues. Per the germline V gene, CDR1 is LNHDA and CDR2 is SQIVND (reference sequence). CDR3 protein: CASRLGGGYTF. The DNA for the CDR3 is TGTGCCAGTAGACTCGGAGGAGGCTACACCTTC. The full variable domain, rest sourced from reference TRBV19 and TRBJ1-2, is DGGITQSPKYLFRKEGQNVTLSCEQNLNHDAMYWYRQDPGQGLRLIYYSQIVNDFQKGDIAEGYSVSREKKESFPLTVTSAQKNPTAFYLCASRLGGGYTFGSGTRLTVV.

In DNA form, the CDR3 reads TGTGCCACCAGCAGAGATAGCGAGGGTTCACCCCTCCACTTT. Encoded protein: CATSRDSEGSPLHF. The genes are TRBV15 and TRBJ1-6; D remains ambiguous. Germline loops: CDR1 LNHNV, CDR2 YYDKDF (reference sequence). V was pared by 0 bases and J by 9 bases, with 9 bases between. This CDR3 spans 14 amino acids. Drawing the rest from reference TRBV15 and TRBJ1-6, the complete variable domain is DAMVIQNPRYQVTQFGKPVTLSCSQTLNHNVMYWYQQKSSQAPKLLFHYYDKDFNNEADTPDNFQSRRPNTSFCFLDIRSPGLGDTAMYLCATSRDSEGSPLHFGNGTRLTVT.

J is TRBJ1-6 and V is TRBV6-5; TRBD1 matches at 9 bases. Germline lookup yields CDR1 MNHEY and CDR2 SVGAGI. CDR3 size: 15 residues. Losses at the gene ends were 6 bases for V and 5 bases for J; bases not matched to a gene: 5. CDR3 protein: CASSQTGGHNSPLHF. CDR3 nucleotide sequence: TGTGCCAGCAGCCAAACAGGGGGCCATAATTCACCCCTCCACTTT.

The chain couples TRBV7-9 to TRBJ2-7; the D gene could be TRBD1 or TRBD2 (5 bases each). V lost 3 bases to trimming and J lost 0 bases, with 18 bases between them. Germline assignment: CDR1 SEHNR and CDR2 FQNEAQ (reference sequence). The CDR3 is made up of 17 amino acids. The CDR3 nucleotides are TGTGCCAGCAGCTTTGGGTCAGGACAAACTAGCTCCTACGAGCAGTACTTC. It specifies CASSFGSGQTSSYEQYF.

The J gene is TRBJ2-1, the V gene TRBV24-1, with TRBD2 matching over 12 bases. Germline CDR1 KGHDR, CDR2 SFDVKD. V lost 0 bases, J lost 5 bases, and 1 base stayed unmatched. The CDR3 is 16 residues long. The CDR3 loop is CATSDLPSGRDNEQFF. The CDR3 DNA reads TGTGCCACCAGTGATTTGCCTAGCGGGAGGGACAATGAGCAGTTCTTC.

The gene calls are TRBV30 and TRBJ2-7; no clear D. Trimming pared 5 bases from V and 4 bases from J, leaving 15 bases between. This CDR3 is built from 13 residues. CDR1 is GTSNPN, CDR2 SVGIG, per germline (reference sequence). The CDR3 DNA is TGTGCCTGGGCCGGAACAGCTTGGTACGAGCAGTACTTC. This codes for CAWAGTAWYEQYF.

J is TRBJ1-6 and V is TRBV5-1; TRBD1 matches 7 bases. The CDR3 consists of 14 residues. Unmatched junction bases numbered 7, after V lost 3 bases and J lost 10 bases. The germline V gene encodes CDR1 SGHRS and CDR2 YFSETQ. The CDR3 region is CASSSGAGGSPLHF. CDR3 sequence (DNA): TGCGCCAGCAGCTCGGGAGCAGGGGGGTCACCCCTCCACTTT.

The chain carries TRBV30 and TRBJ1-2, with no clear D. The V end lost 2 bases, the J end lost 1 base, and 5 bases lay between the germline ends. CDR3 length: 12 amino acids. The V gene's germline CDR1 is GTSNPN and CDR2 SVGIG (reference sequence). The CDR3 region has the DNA TGTGCCTGGAGTTCACGTAACTATGGCTACACCTTC. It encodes CAWSSRNYGYTF.

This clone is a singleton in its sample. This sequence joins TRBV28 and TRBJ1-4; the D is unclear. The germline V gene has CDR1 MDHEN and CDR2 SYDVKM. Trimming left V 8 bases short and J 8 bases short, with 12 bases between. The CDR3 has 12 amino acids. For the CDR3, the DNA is TGTGCCAGCCGTCGGTGGGAGGAAAAACTGTTTTTT. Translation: CASRRWEEKLFF. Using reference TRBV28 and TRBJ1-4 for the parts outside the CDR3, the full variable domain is DVKVTQSSRYLVKRTGEKVFLECVQDMDHENMFWYRQDPGLGLRLIYFSYDVKMKEKGDIPEGYSVSREKKERFSLILESASTNQTSMYLCASRRWEEKLFFGSGTQLSVL.

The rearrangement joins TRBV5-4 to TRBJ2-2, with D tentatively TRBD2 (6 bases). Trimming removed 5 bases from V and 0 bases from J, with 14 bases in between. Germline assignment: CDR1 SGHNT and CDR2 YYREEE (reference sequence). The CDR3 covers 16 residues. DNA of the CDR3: TGTGCCAGCAGGGAGGGGCTACTAGCGAACACCGGGGAGCTGTTTTTT. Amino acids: CASREGLLANTGELFF.

CDR3 sequence (DNA): TGTGCCAGCAGTCCTGATGACAGGGGGCGGTCAGTTATGCGCTACACCTTC. This sequence encodes CASSPDDRGRSVMRYTF. V gene TRBV28 combines with J gene TRBJ1-2; 10 bases match TRBD1. The CDR3 is 17 residues long. Germline lookup yields CDR1 MDHEN and CDR2 SYDVKM. Trimming cost V 5 bases and J 9 bases; bases outside gene matches: 18.

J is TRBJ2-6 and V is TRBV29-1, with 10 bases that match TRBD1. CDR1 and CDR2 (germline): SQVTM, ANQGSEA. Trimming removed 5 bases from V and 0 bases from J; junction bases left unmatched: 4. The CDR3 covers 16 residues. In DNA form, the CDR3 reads TGCAGCGTTACGGGACAGGGGACCTCTGGGGCCAACGTCCTGACTTTC. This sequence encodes CSVTGQGTSGANVLTF.

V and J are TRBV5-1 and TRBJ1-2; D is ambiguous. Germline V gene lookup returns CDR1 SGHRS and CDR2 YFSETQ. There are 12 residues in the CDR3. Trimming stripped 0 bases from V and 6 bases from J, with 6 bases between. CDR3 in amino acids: CASSLGEHGYTF. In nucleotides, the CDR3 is TGCGCCAGCAGCTTGGGCGAGCATGGCTACACCTTC. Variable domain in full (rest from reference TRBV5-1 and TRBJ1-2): KAGVTQTPRYLIKTRGQQVTLSCSPISGHRSVSWYQQTPGQGLQFLFEYFSETQRNKGNFPGRFSGRQFSNSRSEMNVSTLELGDSALYLCASSLGEHGYTFGSGTRLTVV.

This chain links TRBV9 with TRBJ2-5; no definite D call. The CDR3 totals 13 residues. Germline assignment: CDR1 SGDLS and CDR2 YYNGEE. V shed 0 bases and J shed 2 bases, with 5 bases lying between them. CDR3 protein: CASSVAHQETQYF. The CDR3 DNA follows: TGTGCCAGCAGCGTAGCGCATCAAGAGACCCAGTACTTC.

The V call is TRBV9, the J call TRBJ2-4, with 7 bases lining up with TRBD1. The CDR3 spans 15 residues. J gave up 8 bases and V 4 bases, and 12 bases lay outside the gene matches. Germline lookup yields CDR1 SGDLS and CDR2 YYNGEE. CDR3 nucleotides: TGTGCCAGCAGCTCACGGACAGGTAATAGGGACATTCAGTACTTC. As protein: CASSSRTGNRDIQYF.

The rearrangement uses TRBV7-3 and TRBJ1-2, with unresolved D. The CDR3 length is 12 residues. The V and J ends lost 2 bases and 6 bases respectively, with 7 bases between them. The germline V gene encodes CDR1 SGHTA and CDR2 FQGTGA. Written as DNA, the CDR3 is TGTGCCAGCAGCTTAGGGCGGGATGGCTACACCTTC. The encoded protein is CASSLGRDGYTF.

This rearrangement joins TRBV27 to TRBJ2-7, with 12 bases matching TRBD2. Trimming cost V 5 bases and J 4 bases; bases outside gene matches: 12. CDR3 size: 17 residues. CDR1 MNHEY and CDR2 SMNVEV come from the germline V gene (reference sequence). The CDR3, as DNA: TGTGCCAGCAGTCCCCCCGGACTAGCGGGGCTCTTATACGAGCAGTACTTC. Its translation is CASSPPGLAGLLYEQYF.

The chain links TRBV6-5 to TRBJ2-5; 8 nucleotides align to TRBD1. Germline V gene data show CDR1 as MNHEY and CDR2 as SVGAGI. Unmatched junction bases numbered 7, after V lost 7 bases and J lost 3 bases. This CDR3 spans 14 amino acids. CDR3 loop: CASTLGQGEETQYF. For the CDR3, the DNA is TGTGCCAGCACCCTCGGACAGGGCGAAGAGACCCAGTACTTC.